The next 9 T cell receptor beta chains were all read from a single sample in a study of T cell responses to AZD1222 COVID-19 vaccine. Assay used: immunoSEQ multiplex PCR; TCRdb lists only in-frame clones, some missing. The sample has about 100,000 clones, about 91% seen once. The sequences come from peripheral blood, collected on day 0 of AZD1222 vaccination. The receptors here all came from an adult in good health.

V usage is TRBV6-5 and J usage is TRBJ1-1, with TRBD1 matching 11 bases. J lost 4 bases, V lost 4 bases, and 8 bases had no gene match. The CDR3 has 16 residues. Germline CDR1 is MNHEY and CDR2 is SVGAGI. The CDR3 DNA reads TGTGCCAGCAGTTTTCCGGGACAGGGGGTTGGCACTGAAGCTTTCTTT. This encodes CASSFPGQGVGTEAFF.

The CDR3 loop reads CASSWDSARAQGNTIYF. CDR3 DNA: TGTGCCAGCTCCTGGGACAGCGCTAGAGCCCAGGGCAACACCATATATTTT. The V and J genes are TRBV18 and TRBJ1-3, with 7 positions matching TRBD1. Per the germline V gene, CDR1 is KGHSH and CDR2 is LQKENI. This CDR3 comprises 17 residues. The J segment lost 7 bases and the V segment lost 6 bases, leaving 18 bases of the junction unmatched.

This chain uses TRBV19 with TRBJ1-2; 8 nucleotides match TRBD1. This CDR3 comprises 16 residues. The V and J ends lost 7 bases and 4 bases, in that order; junction bases with no gene match: 14. The germline V gene has CDR1 LNHDA and CDR2 SQIVND (reference sequence). This CDR3 is CASTTGPGQASYGYTF. The CDR3 DNA reads TGTGCCAGTACTACGGGTCCGGGACAGGCCTCCTATGGCTACACCTTC.

This chain joins TRBV7-8 and TRBJ1-4; 7 nucleotides agree with TRBD1. V shed 1 base, J shed 5 bases, and the junction held 1 base outside the gene matches. This CDR3 is 14 amino acids long. Germline V lookup: CDR1 SGHVS, CDR2 FQNEAQ. The CDR3 region has the DNA TGTGCCAGCAGCTTAGGACAGGGCAATGAAAAACTGTTTTTT. This encodes CASSLGQGNEKLFF.

The CDR3 protein is CASSPLGQNYGYTF. The CDR3, as DNA: TGCGCCAGCAGCCCCCTCGGACAGAACTATGGCTACACCTTC. The chain carries TRBV4-1 and TRBJ1-2; D is perhaps TRBD1 (6 bases). The CDR3 sequence is 14 residues long. Trimming cost V 4 bases and J 2 bases, with 11 bases left between them. Germline V gives CDR1 MGHRA, CDR2 YSYEKL.

The chain joins TRBV12-3 or TRBV12-4 to TRBJ1-2; D remains ambiguous. Between the trimmed V and J ends, which lost 5 bases and 0 bases, there was a span of 4 bases. The CDR3 totals 12 residues. CDR3 coding DNA: TGTGCCAGCAGTCGAACTAACTATGGCTACACCTTC. It encodes CASSRTNYGYTF.

The gene calls are TRBV7-3 and TRBJ2-1; perhaps D is TRBD1 or TRBD2 (6 bases each). Trimming took off 5 bases at V and 6 bases at J, with 11 bases between the two ends. Germline V gene data show CDR1 as SGHTA and CDR2 as FQGTGA. The CDR3 spans 13 residues. The CDR3 reads CASSLGGRNEQFF. CDR3 nucleotides: TGTGCCAGCAGCCTAGGGGGGCGCAATGAGCAGTTCTTC.

V and J are TRBV7-4 and TRBJ1-4, with 9 nucleotides matching TRBD1. CDR3 length: 17 amino acids. V lost 5 bases, J lost 6 bases, and 13 bases stayed unmatched. Germline loops: CDR1 SGHVT, CDR2 SQSDAQ. The CDR3 bases are TGTGCCAGCAGCCCTGCCACAGGGGGCATGTGTTATGAAAAACTGTTTTTT. This sequence encodes CASSPATGGMCYEKLFF.

V is TRBV5-4 and J is TRBJ2-7; 9 nucleotides align to TRBD2. The CDR3 sequence is 13 residues long. Germline lookup yields CDR1 SGHNT and CDR2 YYREEE (reference sequence). The V gene end was trimmed by 6 bases and the J gene end by 5 bases; junction bases not matched to a gene: 6. The CDR3 coding sequence is TGTGCCAGCACCGGGACTAGCACCCACGAGCAGTACTTC. It specifies CASTGTSTHEQYF. The whole variable domain, remainder taken from reference TRBV5-4 and TRBJ2-7, is ETGVTQSPTHLIKTRGQQVTLRCSSQSGHNTVSWYQQALGQGPQFIFQYYREEENGRGNFPPRFSGLQFPNYSSELNVNALELDDSALYLCASTGTSTHEQYFGPGTRLTVT.